This T cell receptor (beta chain) came from a study of cytomegalovirus exposure and HLA in healthy donors. Overall study results and limits: The study put around 180 TCR beta chains on its list as cytomegalovirus-associated. According to a subsequent analysis, TCR clusters from the first cohort were inclined to appear together in the 130 or so validation repertoires.

Separate from the approximately 730-subject first cohort, the roughly 120-subject validation cohort was the one that the donors belonged to. Germline CDR1 SGHVS, CDR2 FNYEAQ. CDR3 size: 16 residues. Deletions cut 0 bases from V and 1 base from J, with 10 bases between. The data were produced by immunoSEQ multiplex PCR, yet TCRdb's version contains in-frame clones alone and is incomplete. Of 180,000 or so clones in the sample, 87% were seen once. Notes on this clone: The antigen is unknown.

This chain joins TRBV7-6 and TRBJ2-1, with D possibly TRBD2 on 5 matching bases. Material: PBMCs. This sequence was found in a woman in her thirties in good health and CMV-seronegative. CDR3 loop: CASSLALARSYNEQFF. In nucleotides, the CDR3 is TGTGCCAGCAGCTTAGCTCTAGCTCGTTCCTACAATGAGCAGTTCTTC.